This entry concerns a single TCR beta chain. The antigen remains unidentified. The source of the sample is a study of T cells in Graves' hyperthyroidism and ophthalmopathy. Looking at the study overall: Before treatment of any kind, peripheral blood was taken at initial diagnosis.

Study-level findings and limits: Most clonotypes expanded in the thyroid (above 0.001) were also present in blood.

CDR3 size: 15 residues. Trimming took 6 bases from V and 3 from J; bases not matched to a gene: 7. Germline-derived CDR1 and CDR2 are SNHLY and FYNNEI. Researchers amplified the TCR beta CDR3 regions from RNA transcripts. HTBI primers drove first-round RT-PCR of the TCR CDR3. TCRdb redid the calling of the multiplex PCR reads with MiXCR, one entry per CDR3 protein. The sample has over 250,000 distinct CDR3 sequences; less than 30% are singletons. Newly diagnosed patients aged 18 to 65 had hyperthyroidism of under 2 months' duration. This TCR was sampled from a man aged 40-55 years with Graves' hyperthyroidism that later progressed to Graves' ophthalmopathy. The rearrangement joins TRBV2 to TRBJ1-2, with TRBD1 matching over 10 bases. Sequencing used blood. For the CDR3, the DNA is TGTGCCAGCAGAGCCGGACAGGGGGATCACTATGGCTACACCTTC. Encoded protein: CASRAGQGDHYGYTF.